This T cell receptor beta chain came from a study of CD8+ T cells in alopecia areata. Study-level results: TCR sharing was clearer in mice than between patients, perhaps partly owing to patient HLA diversity. Scalp samples also yield sequences of resident alphabeta T cells from normal skin.

The authors extracted RNA and reverse transcribed it into cDNA as the sequencing template. Profiling relied on immunoSEQ multiplex PCR, and the TCRdb table lists in-frame clones only, not all of them. The table lists 98,000 or so clones, approximately 63% of them singletons. The CDR3 loop spans 17 amino acids. V lost 0 bases and J lost 5, with 19 bases in between. Per the germline V gene, CDR1 is PRHDT and CDR2 is FYEKMQ (reference sequence). In its sample, this clone was seen once. Its antigen is not identified. J is TRBJ1-2 and V is TRBV13, with D possibly TRBD1 on 5 matching bases. The receptor comes from a human donor in good health. Source material: CD8+ T cells sorted from blood. For the CDR3, the DNA is TGTGCCAGCAGCTTAGGCGTTAAGATGGGGGAACTATATGGCTACACCTTC. Protein: CASSLGVKMGELYGYTF.